Following are 17 T cell receptor beta chains from one sample sequenced in a study of blood T cell repertoires in COVID-19. Some clones are missing from TCRdb's copy, which holds only in-frame ones; the method was immunoSEQ multiplex PCR. The sample records about 74,000 clones, 65% to 90% being singletons. Sample: peripheral blood. These receptors were taken from a man aged 50 or older with acute or convalescent COVID-19.

Here the CDR3 reads CSVEGDRDYGYTF. Written as DNA, the CDR3 is TGCAGCGTTGAAGGTGACCGGGACTATGGCTACACCTTC. The chain links TRBV29-1 to TRBJ1-2; D is unclear. V was cut by 1 base and J by 3 bases, with 9 bases left in between. The CDR3 loop spans 13 amino acids. Germline CDR1 reads SQVTM; CDR2 reads ANQGSEA.

J is TRBJ2-7 and V is TRBV6-2 or TRBV6-3; the match to TRBD1 covers 7 bases. J gave up 0 bases and V 5 bases, and 7 bases lay outside the gene matches. There are 15 residues in the CDR3. Germline loops: CDR1 MNHEY, CDR2 SVGEGT. This CDR3 is CASSPYRGSSYEQYV. The CDR3 DNA sequence: TGTGCCAGCAGTCCCTACAGGGGCAGCTCCTACGAGCAGTACGTC.

This clone was seen a few times. The rearrangement links TRBV9 to TRBJ1-2, with TRBD1 matching over 7 bases. The CDR3 is 14 amino acids. CDR1 SGDLS and CDR2 YYNGEE come from the germline V gene. V lost 4 bases, J lost 8 bases, and 11 bases stayed unmatched. CDR3 region: CASSPGQRLEGYTF. The CDR3 nucleotides are TGTGCCAGCAGCCCGGGACAGAGACTTGAGGGCTACACCTTC.

The V gene is TRBV14, the J gene TRBJ2-4, with 7 bases matching TRBD1. V shed 1 base, J shed 6 bases, and the junction held 3 bases outside the gene matches. The CDR3 consists of 14 residues. Per germline, CDR1 SGHDN and CDR2 FVKESK. CDR3 sequence reads: CASSQAGTANIQYF. The CDR3, as DNA: TGTGCCAGCAGCCAAGCCGGGACAGCAAACATTCAGTACTTC.

V and J are TRBV5-4 and TRBJ2-5; D is uncertain. In germline, CDR1 is SGHNT, CDR2 YYREEE (reference sequence). The CDR3 runs 14 residues. The V end lost 4 bases, the J end lost 0 bases, and 10 bases lay between the germline ends. The CDR3 DNA is TGTGCCAGCAGCCCCTCCCACAACCAAGAGACCCAGTACTTC. Translating gives CASSPSHNQETQYF.

The V gene is TRBV30, the J gene TRBJ2-5, with a possible D match to TRBD2 (6 bases). Per germline, CDR1 GTSNPN and CDR2 SVGIG (reference sequence). Between the trimmed V and J ends, which lost 3 bases and 2 bases, there was a span of 19 bases. The CDR3 is made up of 16 amino acids. CDR3 region: CAWRAWGVSGQETQYF. The DNA of the CDR3 is TGTGCCTGGAGAGCATGGGGGGTGTCGGGGCAAGAGACCCAGTACTTC. The full variable domain, its missing parts supplied by reference TRBV30 and TRBJ2-5, is SQTIHQWPATLVQPVGSPLSLECTVEGTSNPNLYWYRQAAGRGLQLLFYSVGIGQISSEVPQNLSASRPQDRQFILSSKKLLLSDSGFYLCAWRAWGVSGQETQYFGPGTRLLVL.

This clone was counted a single time. CDR3 region: CASMQTGYYEKLFF. The CDR3 DNA follows: TGTGCCAGCATGCAGACAGGGTATTATGAAAAACTGTTTTTT. The chain couples TRBV25-1 to TRBJ1-4, with 7 bases aligning to TRBD1. V lost 7 bases and J lost 6; bases outside the gene matches: 8. This CDR3 has 14 amino acids. Per germline, CDR1 MGHDK and CDR2 SYGVNS.

The V call is TRBV11-2, the J call TRBJ1-2; D gene unclear. Looked up from germline, CDR1 is SGHAT and CDR2 is FQNNGV. The CDR3 is 12 amino acids. V was clipped by 2 bases and J by 6 bases, with 7 bases between them. The CDR3 spells CASSLLRDGYTF. The CDR3 DNA reads as TGTGCCAGCAGCTTACTACGGGATGGCTACACCTTC.

The chain is built from TRBV3-1 (or the pseudogene TRBV3-2) and TRBJ1-1; weak D call: TRBD1 (5 bases). The CDR3 is 14 amino acids. V gave up 2 bases and J gave up 4 bases, with 11 bases separating them. CDR1 is LGHDT, CDR2 YNNKEL, per germline (reference sequence). The CDR3 DNA reads TGTGCCAGCAGCCAACTCAGCGGGGCCACTGAAGCTTTCTTT. Amino acid sequence: CASSQLSGATEAFF.

The chain recombines TRBV18 with TRBJ1-2; 7 nucleotides agree with TRBD1. Germline trimming cut 2 bases from V and 3 bases from J; bases unmatched to any gene: 9. This CDR3 has 16 amino acids. CDR1 is KGHSH and CDR2 is LQKENI in the germline V gene. Here the CDR3 reads CASSPTNRGEDYGYTF. CDR3 bases: TGTGCCAGCTCACCAACGAACAGGGGAGAGGACTATGGCTACACCTTC.

The genes are TRBV7-3 and TRBJ2-3; the match to TRBD2 covers 10 bases. With V trimmed by 4 bases and J by 6 bases, 7 bases remained unmatched. CDR3 size: 15 residues. Looked up from germline, CDR1 is SGHTA and CDR2 is FQGTGA. CDR3 bases: TGTGCCAGCAGCTCTTCTAGCGGGGGCGGTGATACGCAGTATTTT. As protein: CASSSSSGGGDTQYF.

The chain uses TRBV5-4 and TRBJ2-2; tentatively, D is TRBD2 (5 bases). The CDR3 is 16 amino acids. V was cut by 4 bases and J by 4 bases, with 17 bases left in between. CDR1 SGHNT and CDR2 YYREEE come from the germline V gene (reference sequence). CDR3 DNA: TGTGCCAGCAGCCGGGAAAGCCCGGCGGCCACCGGGGAGCTGTTTTTT. Its protein product is CASSRESPAATGELFF.

This clone was found a few times. This chain links TRBV20-1 with TRBJ1-5; TRBD1 aligns across 9 bases. Germline loops: CDR1 DFQATT, CDR2 SNEGSKA (reference sequence). This CDR3 contains 15 residues. J lost 4 bases, V lost 3 bases, and 7 bases had no gene match. CDR3 residues: CSASAGQGWNQPQHF. DNA for the CDR3: TGCAGTGCTAGTGCGGGACAGGGCTGGAATCAGCCCCAGCATTTT.

The V call is TRBV5-1, the J call TRBJ2-5, with TRBD2 matching over 8 bases. This CDR3 is built from 14 residues. V gave up 0 bases and J gave up 3 bases; unmatched junction bases: 1. CDR1 and CDR2 (germline): SGHRS, YFSETQ. The CDR3 is CASSLGGLEETQYF. CDR3 DNA sequence: TGCGCCAGCAGCTTGGGGGGACTAGAAGAGACCCAGTACTTC.

The chain employs TRBV9 and TRBJ1-6; 8 positions agree with TRBD1. CDR1 is SGDLS, CDR2 YYNGEE, per germline. The CDR3 is made up of 16 amino acids. The V segment lost 0 bases and the J segment 9 bases; nucleotides outside the gene matches: 8. CDR3 region: CASSVGTGISGSPLHF. The CDR3 nucleotides are TGTGCCAGCAGCGTAGGGACAGGGATTTCAGGTTCACCCCTCCACTTT.

V is TRBV6-5 and J is TRBJ1-5, with 7 bases that match TRBD1. Germline V gives CDR1 MNHEY, CDR2 SVGAGI. V was clipped by 10 bases and J by 5 bases; unmatched bases: 11. The CDR3 has 14 amino acids. The CDR3 reads CAISTGESYQPQHF. CDR3 DNA: TGTGCCATTTCAACAGGGGAATCTTATCAGCCCCAGCATTTT.

A note on this clone: The same CDR3 can be traced to other DNA sequences in this sample. Written as DNA, the CDR3 is TGTGCCAGTAGTATAGCGGGTGGCTACACCTTC. Translation: CASSIAGGYTF. The V and J genes are TRBV19 and TRBJ1-2, with no clear D. Deletions cut 1 base from V and 7 bases from J, with 4 bases between. Per the germline V gene, CDR1 is LNHDA and CDR2 is SQIVND (reference sequence). This CDR3 region has 11 residues.